This T cell receptor beta chain was documented in a study of blood T cell repertoires in COVID-19. Study summary: T cells, B-cell-depleted T cells, or PBMCs provided the cDNA or gDNA that served as material.

V lost 5 bases, J lost 2 bases, and 10 bases lay in between. The CDR3 totals 13 residues. CDR1 is LNHNV, CDR2 YYDKDF, per germline (reference sequence). Data came from immunoSEQ multiplex PCR; TCRdb stores just in-frame clones and leaves some out. Among about 170,000 clones listed, approximately 85% were seen once. Sequences were obtained from peripheral blood. The gene calls are TRBV15 and TRBJ2-7; D is ambiguous. This clonotype was obtained from a man aged 80 or over with COVID-19, enrolled during active disease. The CDR3 sequence is CATSRPAAYEQYF. CDR3 bases: TGTGCCACCAGCCGCCCCGCGGCCTACGAGCAGTACTTC.